The source of this T cell receptor beta chain is a study of T-cell memory formation after mild COVID-19. Study-wide findings and caveats: The second-wave clones peaking on day 37 were not confirmed as SARS-CoV-2-specific. Contracting CD4+ clones lay largely in CM and EM, with CD8+ ones residing in EMRA.

TCRdb reanalysed the 5' RACE reads using MiXCR and keeps one entry per CDR3 protein. The sample comprises 300,000 to 400,000 distinct CDR3 sequences, approximately 15% of which are singletons, and approximately 20% rests with the top ten. This clonotype was seen more than once but under ten times. Its antigen remains unidentified. The sequence came from a man between 18 and 35 years old who had mild COVID-19 (a few samples of this study predate the infection). Cell type and time point are not known. Sequenced input: PBMCs or a T cell subset sorted from them (not recorded which).

DNA for the CDR3: TGTGCCAGCAGCTCAACGGGAAGCCGCGCCTACAATGAGCAGTTCTTC. Amino acid sequence: CASSSTGSRAYNEQFF. V and J are TRBV7-9 and TRBJ2-1, with a tentative D call TRBD2 (5 bases). V shed 4 bases and J shed 2 bases, with 15 bases lying between them. The CDR3 is 16 residues long. From germline, CDR1 is SEHNR and CDR2 FQNEAQ (reference sequence).